A selection of T cell receptor beta chains follows, all from one sample in a study of blood T cell repertoires in COVID-19. Sequencing used immunoSEQ multiplex PCR; TCRdb keeps in-frame clones, though not all of them. The data contain about 47,000 clones, about 90% of them singletons. Sequencing was performed on peripheral blood. Every receptor here comes from a man between 65 and 85 years old with active COVID-19. The CDR3 runs from the conserved cysteine through the conserved F or W. The order of the fields is J gene, V gene, D gene, clone size, CDR3 protein, CDR3 DNA. D genes are given only for firm matches. Size is omitted from some rows. Given values are once, few, many or a class for expanded clones.

TRBJ1-1 | TRBV5-1 | TRBD1 | NA | CASSKQGTGKSEAFF | TGCGCCAGCAGCAAGCAAGGGACAGGGAAGTCTGAAGCTTTCTTT
TRBJ2-1 | TRBV10-1 | NA | few | CASSETGPYNEQFF | TGCGCCAGCAGTGAGACAGGGCCCTACAATGAGCAGTTCTTC
TRBJ1-1 | TRBV6-6 | NA | NA | CASSNGQGSLGF | TGTGCCAGCAGTAACGGACAAGGAAGCTTAGGGTTT
TRBJ2-5 | TRBV28 | NA | NA | CASSPTGSGETQYF | TGTGCCAGCAGTCCGACAGGTTCGGGGGAGACCCAGTACTTC
TRBJ2-1 | TRBV7-2 | TRBD2 | NA | CASSLQLAGEQFF | TGTGCCAGCAGCTTACAACTAGCGGGGGAGCAGTTCTTC
TRBJ1-1 | TRBV21-1 | NA | NA | CATFGQGRSEAFF | TGTGCCACATTCGGACAGGGCAGAAGTGAAGCTTTCTTT
TRBJ1-5 | TRBV12-3/TRBV12-4 | TRBD1 | once | CASSSGGQPQHF | TGTGCCAGCAGTTCAGGGGGCCAGCCCCAGCATTTT
TRBJ2-3 | TRBV11-2 | NA | NA | CASSSSSSGDTQYF | TGTGCCAGCAGCTCCTCCTCCTCAGGAGATACGCAGTATTTT
TRBJ1-2 | TRBV18 | TRBD1 | NA | CASSPGTGSNYGYTF | TGTGCCAGCTCACCCGGGACAGGGTCTAACTATGGCTACACCTTC
TRBJ2-2 | TRBV9 | NA | NA | CASSIASWSTGELFF | TGTGCCAGCAGCATAGCGAGTTGGAGCACCGGGGAGCTGTTTTTT
TRBJ1-2 | TRBV5-1 | NA | NA | CASSLGQLGPPHFYGYTF | TGCGCCAGCAGCTTAGGACAGTTGGGCCCCCCTCACTTCTATGGCTACACCTTC
TRBJ2-7 | TRBV7-2 | TRBD1 | NA | CASSLTSGTDSYEQYF | TGTGCCAGCAGCTTAACATCCGGGACAGACTCCTACGAGCAGTACTTC
TRBJ2-5 | TRBV28 | NA | NA | CASSRLETQYF | TGTGCCAGCAGCCGGTTGGAGACCCAGTACTTC
TRBJ1-5 | TRBV24-1 | NA | few | CATSDRQFNQPQHF | TGTGCCACCAGTGATCGACAGTTCAATCAGCCCCAGCATTTT
TRBJ2-3 | TRBV3-1/TRBV3-2 | NA | NA | CASSPPGLGSTDTQYF | TGTGCCAGCAGCCCGCCCGGCCTAGGTAGCACAGATACGCAGTATTTT